This T cell receptor beta chain was recovered during a study of T cell repertoires in cytomegalovirus infection. About the research overall: Both CMV infection and a matching HLA type were indicated by public TCR beta signatures. General observations from the study: The cumulative frequency of public TCR beta families identified carriers of CMV plus the relevant HLA. There were HLA-C-restricted CMV-specific TCR beta clonotypes dominating the ex vivo response.

Notes on this clonotype: The target antigen is unknown.

Using its own MiXCR run on the reads, TCRdb lists one record per CDR3 protein. The data hold about 440,000 distinct CDR3 sequences, with 31% observed a single time. Germline CDR1 and CDR2: SSHAT and FNYEAQ (reference sequence). This CDR3 contains 15 residues. With V trimmed by 4 bases and J by 7 bases, 6 bases remained unmatched. The origin of this receptor is a human donor in good health (CMV status not recorded). Some clones in this sample may be carry-over from other donors' samples. The material sequenced was PBMCs. This rearrangement joins TRBV7-7 to TRBJ2-1, with 11 nucleotides matching TRBD2. CDR3 amino acids: CASSWRLAGFNEQFF. As DNA, the CDR3 is TGTGCCAGCAGCTGGAGACTAGCGGGGTTTAATGAGCAGTTCTTC.